This TCR beta chain was documented in a study of T cells in Graves' hyperthyroidism and ophthalmopathy. In this sample, this clonotype turned up many times. Template material for amplifying TCR beta CDR3 regions consisted of RNA transcripts. Researchers ran a first-round RT-PCR on the TCR CDR3 using the HTBI primer set. TCRdb passed the multiplex PCR reads through MiXCR, listing each CDR3 protein once. This sample has hundreds of thousands of distinct CDR3 sequences; 18% occur once, and the top ten carry 16%. Investigators excluded patients with uncontrolled infection, other autoimmune disease, pregnancy or lactation. Diagnoses used clinical symptoms, serum thyroxine and TRAb, thyroid ultrasound and orbital computed tomography. There are 15 residues in the CDR3. The V end lost 4 bases, the J end lost 5 bases, and 17 bases lay between the germline ends. CDR1 and CDR2 from the germline V gene are KGHSH and LQKENI.

This chain connects TRBV18 to TRBJ1-1, with D possibly being TRBD1 (5 bases). The sequenced sample consisted of blood. This sequence was found in a woman aged 45 to 65 with Graves' hyperthyroidism that later progressed to Graves' ophthalmopathy. The DNA of the CDR3 is TGTGCCAGCTCACGAACCAGCAGGGAATCTACTGAAGCTTTCTTT. It yields the protein CASSRTSRESTEAFF.